This T cell receptor (beta chain) is drawn from a study of monozygotic twins with inflammatory bowel disease. Whole-study results and caveats: The data offered no way to tell different T cell subtypes apart.

The CDR3 totals 15 residues. CDR1 is MDHEN, CDR2 SYDVKM, per germline. Concerning this clonotype: Its target is unknown.

From its re-call of the 5' RACE reads, TCRdb lists each CDR3 protein once, without DNA. This table lists 300,000 to 400,000 distinct CDR3 sequences. The chain recombines TRBV28 with TRBJ2-5; TCRdb lists TRBD2, though no DNA is available to test this call. This TCR derives from a human donor with ulcerative colitis or Crohn's disease, or a healthy co-twin of an affected twin (not recorded which). Sequencing was done on a sample of blood. The CDR3 protein is CASSFSASGRGTQYF.